In its sample, the clone carrying this T cell receptor (beta chain) was seen a few times. Its matching antigen is unknown. The CDR3 is 15 residues long. Germline V gives CDR1 SGHAT, CDR2 FQNNGV. V gave up 3 bases and J gave up 6 bases; unmatched junction bases: 8. This entry is derived from a study of T cell responses to AZD1222 COVID-19 vaccine. Study results and caveats: Along spike, vaccine-associated CD4 TCRs were found throughout, with dominance at 160-218 and 743-854. Reportedly, nearly half of unique spike TCRs recognized epitopes outside B.1.351/B.1.1.7 mutations. No repertoire was sampled before or during the peak T cell response, only after it. Only a handful of AZD1222 recipients were seropositive at baseline.

TCRdb's table, derived via immunoSEQ multiplex PCR, lists solely in-frame clones and lacks some. The table includes nearly 95,000 clones, about 90% detected once. The sequence was obtained from an adult in good health. V is TRBV11-2 and J is TRBJ2-7; TRBD1 matches 10 bases. Source: peripheral blood, taken on day 0 of AZD1222 vaccination. CDR3 sequence (DNA): TGTGCCAGCAGCTTCAGTCGGGACAGGGGCGGCGAGCAGTACTTC. It encodes CASSFSRDRGGEQYF.